This TCR beta chain was profiled in a study of T cell responses to AZD1222 COVID-19 vaccine. Per the germline V gene, CDR1 is DFQATT and CDR2 is SNEGSKA (reference sequence). The CDR3 has 14 amino acids. V was pared by 3 bases and J by 0 bases, with 9 bases between. Regarding the study as a whole: The study identified only six AZD1222 recipients as seropositive at baseline. Spike-specific TCR breadth and depth both grew after two AZD1222 doses.

TCRdb keeps only in-frame clones here, not all; method: immunoSEQ multiplex PCR. Of some 120,000 clones in the sample, 88% were seen once. A note on this clone: What it binds is not known.

Sequencing was performed on peripheral blood, taken on day 0 of AZD1222 vaccination. This rearrangement joins TRBV20-1 to TRBJ2-1; D unclear. The receptor's source is an adult in good health. The CDR3 loop is CSASTASSYNEQFF. The CDR3 coding sequence is TGCAGTGCTAGTACAGCAAGCTCCTACAATGAGCAGTTCTTC.